This T cell receptor beta chain comes out of a study of identical twins. About this clonotype: Its target is unknown.

TCRdb reprocessed the 5' RACE reads via MiXCR and lists one record per CDR3 protein. The repertoire consists of over 600,000 distinct CDR3 sequences, with 21% occurring once and the leading ten covering around 4.5%. J was trimmed by 7 bases and V by 5 bases; bases with no gene match: 8. This CDR3 has 14 residues. Regarding the study as a whole: The authors noted that invariant MAIT and iNKT cells could partly confound zero-insertion analyses.

These data also formed part of another study, on T cells expressing NK-cell markers. That work adds: Investigators obtained TCR beta repertoires from sorted CD3+CD56+NKG2C+, CD3+CD56+NKG2C- and CD3+CD56-NKG2C+ T cells. Also leading the CD3+CD56-NKG2C+ fraction in a few donors were these clonotypes.

The source of this sequence is a woman between 18 and 29 years old in good health. Sequencing used PBMCs. This chain uses TRBV12-3 or TRBV12-4 with TRBJ2-7; 10 bases are a match to TRBD1. CDR3 residues: CASSPRDRGMEQYF. CDR3 nucleotides: TGTGCCAGCAGTCCCCGGGACAGGGGTATGGAGCAGTACTTC.